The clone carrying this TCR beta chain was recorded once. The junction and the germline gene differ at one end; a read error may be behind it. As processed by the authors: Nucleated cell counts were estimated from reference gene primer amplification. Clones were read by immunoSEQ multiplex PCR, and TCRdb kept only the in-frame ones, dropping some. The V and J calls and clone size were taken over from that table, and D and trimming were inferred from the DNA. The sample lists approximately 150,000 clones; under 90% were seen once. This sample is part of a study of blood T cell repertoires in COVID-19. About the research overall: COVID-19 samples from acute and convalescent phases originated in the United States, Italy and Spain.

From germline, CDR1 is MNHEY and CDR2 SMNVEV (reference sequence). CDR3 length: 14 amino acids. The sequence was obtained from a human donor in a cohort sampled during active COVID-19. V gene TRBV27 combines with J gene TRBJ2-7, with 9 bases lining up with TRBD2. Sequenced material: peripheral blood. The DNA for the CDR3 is TGTGCCAGCAATTTAGCGGGAGTTGGGAGCGAGCAGTACTTC. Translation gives CASNLAGVGSEQYF.